The next 9 T cell receptor beta chains were all read from a single sample in a study of a mutant IDH1 vaccine in newly diagnosed glioma. These receptors have no known antigen. Time point specified: week 35, safety follow-up. Topical imiquimod accompanied each vaccine dose, which consisted of 300 ug of mutant IDH1 20-mer peptide. Libraries were prepared by immunoSEQ multiplex PCR; TCRdb keeps only in-frame clonotypes and omits some of them. The repertoire has tens of thousands of clones, more than 80% of them found once; the top ten carry around 1.5%. The sequencing used PBMCs, collected from a glioma patient whose treatment included an IDH1 peptide vaccine. All receptors come from a man aged 35 to 55 with glioma.

The V and J genes are TRBV28 and TRBJ1-4; D is ambiguous. Germline-derived CDR1 and CDR2 are MDHEN and SYDVKM. The CDR3 is 11 amino acids. Trimming shortened V by 5 bases and J by 10 bases, and 8 bases separated the two germline ends. The DNA of the CDR3 is TGTGCCAGCAGTCCCCTTAGAAAACTGTTTTTT. Its protein is CASSPLRKLFF. Variable domain in full (rest from reference TRBV28 and TRBJ1-4): DVKVTQSSRYLVKRTGEKVFLECVQDMDHENMFWYRQDPGLGLRLIYFSYDVKMKEKGDIPEGYSVSREKKERFSLILESASTNQTSMYLCASSPLRKLFFGSGTQLSVL.

The chain recombines TRBV15 with TRBJ1-3; D remains ambiguous. The CDR3 totals 17 residues. Trimming pared 1 base from V and 0 bases from J, leaving 13 bases between. CDR1 is LNHNV, CDR2 YYDKDF, per germline (reference sequence). The CDR3 protein is CATSRAPGRTSGNTIYF. CDR3 DNA: TGTGCCACCAGCAGAGCGCCCGGGCGGACCTCTGGAAACACCATATATTTT.

The chain links TRBV4-2 to TRBJ2-6; D is ambiguous. V was clipped by 0 bases and J by 0 bases, with 6 bases between them. This CDR3 has 16 residues. In germline, CDR1 is LGHNA, CDR2 YNFKEQ. CDR3 region: CASSQDILSGANVLTF. CDR3 nucleotide sequence: TGTGCCAGCAGCCAAGATATACTCTCTGGGGCCAACGTCCTGACTTTC.

V gene TRBV30 combines with J gene TRBJ1-5; D not certain. Between the trimmed V and J ends, which lost 0 bases and 3 bases, there was a span of 9 bases. The CDR3 is 14 amino acids. The germline gives CDR1 GTSNPN, CDR2 SVGIG (reference sequence). The CDR3 bases are TGTGCCTGGAGTGTGGGAGGGCACAATCAGCCCCAGCATTTT. It specifies CAWSVGGHNQPQHF.

The rearrangement uses TRBV4-2 and TRBJ2-3; 7 bases are shared with TRBD2. After removal of 2 bases from V and 0 bases from J, the junction contained 5 bases not matched to a gene. This CDR3 has 16 residues. The germline V gene encodes CDR1 LGHNA and CDR2 YNFKEQ. The CDR3 nucleotides are TGTGCCAGCAGCCAACTCCTAGCGGCTAGCACAGATACGCAGTATTTT. Its translation: CASSQLLAASTDTQYF.

The V call is TRBV7-8, the J call TRBJ1-1; D is ambiguous. V was pared by 0 bases and J by 5 bases, with 22 bases between. CDR3 length equals 18 residues. Per the germline V gene, CDR1 is SGHVS and CDR2 is FQNEAQ. CDR3: CASSLAEQGMVGRTEAFF. CDR3 DNA: TGTGCCAGCAGCTTAGCGGAGCAAGGGATGGTGGGAAGGACTGAAGCTTTCTTT. Filled out from reference TRBV7-8 and TRBJ1-1, the complete variable domain reads GAGVSQSPRYKVAKRGQDVALRCDPISGHVSLFWYQQALGQGPEFLTYFQNEAQLDKSGLPSDRFFAERPEGSVSTLKIQRTQQEDSAVYLCASSLAEQGMVGRTEAFFGQGTRLTVV.

This rearrangement joins TRBV6-1 to TRBJ2-3; D is possibly TRBD1 (6 bases). The germline V gene encodes CDR1 MNHNS and CDR2 SASEGT. V lost 0 bases and J lost 0, with 10 bases in between. The CDR3 length is 16 residues. This CDR3 reads CASSEALQGSTDTQYF. CDR3 DNA: TGTGCCAGCAGTGAAGCGCTTCAGGGGAGCACAGATACGCAGTATTTT.

This rearrangement joins TRBV30 to TRBJ1-6; D is unresolved. V lost 1 base, J lost 8 bases, and 12 bases lay in between. This CDR3 comprises 14 residues. Germline V gene sequence: CDR1 GTSNPN, CDR2 SVGIG (reference sequence). This chain's CDR3 is CAWSGGFGDSPLHF. CDR3 sequence (DNA): TGTGCCTGGAGTGGTGGATTTGGGGATTCACCCCTCCACTTT.

The CDR3 DNA is TGTGCCAGCAGCTCCCCCGGGAAAGGGGCTGAAGCTTTCTTT. Its translation is CASSSPGKGAEAFF. The V gene is TRBV5-4, the J gene TRBJ1-1; perhaps TRBD1 as D (5 bases). CDR1 SGHNT and CDR2 YYREEE come from the germline V gene (reference sequence). V lost 3 bases and J 6 bases, leaving 15 bases between the germline ends. This CDR3 spans 14 amino acids.